The source of this T cell receptor beta chain is a study of cytomegalovirus exposure and HLA in healthy donors. Study in general: It was reported in a later analysis that the same platform had been used for the 120 validation repertoires as for the approximately 700 first-cohort repertoires.

Profiled with immunoSEQ multiplex PCR; TCRdb holds only in-frame clones, not every one. The sample records some 130,000 clones, 89% being singletons. The germline gives CDR1 SGHRS, CDR2 YFSETQ. The CDR3 sequence is 16 residues long. V was pared by 0 bases and J by 7 bases, with 17 bases between. On this clone: Its antigen remains unidentified.

Study results and limitations: Later, an analysis found that TCR clusters from the first cohort tended to co-occur in the roughly 110 validation repertoires.

V usage is TRBV5-1 and J usage is TRBJ1-5, with D perhaps TRBD1 (5 bases). The sequenced sample consisted of PBMCs. The TCR comes from a woman between 18 and 29 years old in good health and CMV-seronegative. The CDR3 DNA is TGCGCCAGCAGCTTGGCCGAAGCGGGGGACGGCCAGCCCCAGCATTTT. It translates to CASSLAEAGDGQPQHF.